This T cell receptor (beta chain) comes out of a study of T cell responses to AZD1222 COVID-19 vaccine. Findings and limits, study-wide: Close to half of all spike-specific TCRs reportedly target regions of the variants that are unmutated.

TCRdb keeps only in-frame clones here, not all; method: immunoSEQ multiplex PCR. The sample lists some 100,000 clones; about 89% were seen once. The V and J ends lost 6 bases and 3 bases respectively, with 5 bases between them. This CDR3 is 12 amino acids long. Per germline, CDR1 SGHTA and CDR2 FQGTGA. As for this clone: Its antigen remains unknown.

The chain uses TRBV7-3 and TRBJ2-2; D not certain. Sample: peripheral blood, taken 28 days after the second AZD1222 dose. This clonotype was obtained from an adult who received the AZD1222 COVID-19 vaccine. In DNA, the CDR3 is TGTGCCAGCAGGACCCACACCGGGGAGCTGTTTTTT. It specifies CASRTHTGELFF.